A selection of T cell receptor beta chains follows, all from one sample in a study of T-cell reconstitution after alpha-beta-depleted transplantation in children. TCRdb reanalysed the PCR reads using MiXCR and keeps one entry per CDR3 protein. The repertoire has about 610,000 distinct CDR3 sequences, over 9.5% of them found once; the top ten carry 3.5% to 5%. Sequencing was performed on PBMCs from the stem cell graft donor, taken from the stem cell graft. The receptors were sampled from a human donor who donated a stem cell graft to a child with acute myeloid leukemia. Each CDR3 is given with its conserved first and last residue. The order of the fields is J gene, CDR3 length, D gene, clone size, V gene, CDR3 DNA, CDR3 protein. A D gene is named only where the DNA matches it firmly. Expanded clones get a size class; other rows say once, few or many, or leave the size out.

>TRBJ2-7|15|-|-|TRBV4-3
TGCGCCAGCAGCCAAGGTTCGGCAGGAGACTACGAGCAGTACTTC
CASSQGSAGDYEQYF
>TRBJ1-1|16|-|many|TRBV12-3/TRBV12-4
TGTGCCAGCAGTTTTATGGTACAGGCCCAACTCTATGAAGCTTTCTTT
CASSFMVQAQLYEAFF
>TRBJ2-7|14|-|-|TRBV30
TGTGCCTGGGAGTCCTACGACAGCTCCTACGAGCAGTACTTC
CAWESYDSSYEQYF
>TRBJ2-2|14|-|-|TRBV11-2
TGTGCCAGCAGCCTCGGGGCCGCTACCGGGGAGCTGTTTTTT
CASSLGAATGELFF
>TRBJ2-3|20|TRBD2|few|TRBV11-2
TGTGCCAGCAGCCCAATCCGCTCGGCTAGCGGGAGGGCCGGGGCAGATACGCAGTATTTT
CASSPIRSASGRAGADTQYF
>TRBJ2-7|14|-|many|TRBV12-3/TRBV12-4
TGTGCCAGCAGTTTTAGGAGGGAGGTGGACGAGCAGTACTTC
CASSFRREVDEQYF
>TRBJ2-5|12|-|many|TRBV6-1
TGTGCCAGCAGTGCGGACTTCAGTACCCAGTACTTC
CASSADFSTQYF
>TRBJ2-5|12|TRBD2|-|TRBV6-6
TGTGCCGGAGCGGGGGACCAAGAGACCCAGTACTTC
CAGAGDQETQYF
>TRBJ2-2|17|TRBD2|-|TRBV7-3
TGTGCCAGCAGCCCGACTAGCGGGTTACGGACCACCGGGGAGCTGTTTTTT
CASSPTSGLRTTGELFF
>TRBJ2-7|13|-|few|TRBV25-1
TGTGCCAGCAGAAGGGGGGCAGGGTACGAGCAGTACTTC
CASRRGAGYEQYF
>TRBJ2-7|13|-|many|TRBV12-3/TRBV12-4
TGTGCCAGCAGCGAGGACTATACCTACGAGCAGTACTTC
CASSEDYTYEQYF
>TRBJ2-7|13|-|-|TRBV14
TGTGCCAGCTCCCCGCACTCATACTACGAGCAGTACTTC
CASSPHSYYEQYF
>TRBJ2-7|18|TRBD2|many|TRBV20-1
TGCAGTGCTTCGTCGGGACTAGCGGGAGGGTTCGATCCCCTCGAGCAGTACTTC
CSASSGLAGGFDPLEQYF
>TRBJ2-2|15|-|few|TRBV6-1
TGTGCCAGCAGCACAGCAGGGAGAGGACCCGGGGAGCTGTTTTTT
CASSTAGRGPGELFF
>TRBJ2-3|12|-|many|TRBV20-1
TGCAGTGCTAGCCTCGCCGAGGATACGCAGTATTTT
CSASLAEDTQYF
>TRBJ1-5|14|-|-|TRBV12-3/TRBV12-4
TGTGCCAGCACTAAGCCTGGGCGGAATCAGCCCCAGCATTTT
CASTKPGRNQPQHF
>TRBJ2-3|15|-|few|TRBV25-1
TGTGCCAGCAGTGAATACAGCGCCTACACAGATACGCAGTATTTT
CASSEYSAYTDTQYF
>TRBJ1-1|12|TRBD1|few|TRBV3-1
TGTGCCAGCAGCCACAACGACAGGGGGGCTTTCTTT
CASSHNDRGAFF
>TRBJ1-1|13|-|few|TRBV30
TGTGCCTGGAGTAAGGGACAGAACACTGAAGCTTTCTTT
CAWSKGQNTEAFF
>TRBJ2-7|13|-|-|TRBV20-1
TGCAGCTCGAAGCGGATACCCTCCTACGAGCAGTACTTC
CSSKRIPSYEQYF
>TRBJ2-5|17|TRBD1|few|TRBV29-1
TGCAGCGCCCTCGGGGGGTCTGGACAGGGGGGAGGAGAGACCCAGTACTTC
CSALGGSGQGGGETQYF
>TRBJ1-2|12|-|few|TRBV6-6
TGTGCCAGCGACCGGGGAACCTATGGCTACACCTTC
CASDRGTYGYTF
>TRBJ2-2|16|TRBD2|-|TRBV27
TGTGCCAGCAGTCCCTCTAGCGGGAAGGGGGTCGGGGAGCTGTTTTTT
CASSPSSGKGVGELFF
>TRBJ2-5|13|-|many|TRBV9
TGTGCCAGCAGCCCCGGAGGGTGGGAGACCCAGTACTTC
CASSPGGWETQYF